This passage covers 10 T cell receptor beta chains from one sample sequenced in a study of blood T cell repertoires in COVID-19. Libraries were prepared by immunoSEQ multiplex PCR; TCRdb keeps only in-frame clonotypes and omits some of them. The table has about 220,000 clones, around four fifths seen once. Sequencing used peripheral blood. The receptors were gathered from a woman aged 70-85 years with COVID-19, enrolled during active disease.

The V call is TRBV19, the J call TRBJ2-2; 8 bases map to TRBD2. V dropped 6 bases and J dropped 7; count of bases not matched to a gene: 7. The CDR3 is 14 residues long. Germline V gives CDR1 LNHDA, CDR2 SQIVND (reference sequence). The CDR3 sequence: CASRTGLASGELFF. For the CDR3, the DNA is TGTGCCAGTAGAACCGGACTAGCAAGCGGGGAGCTGTTTTTT.

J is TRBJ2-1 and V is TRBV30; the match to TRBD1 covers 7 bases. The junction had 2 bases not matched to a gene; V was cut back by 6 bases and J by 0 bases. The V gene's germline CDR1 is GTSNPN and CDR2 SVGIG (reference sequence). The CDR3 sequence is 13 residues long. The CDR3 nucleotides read TGTGCCTGCAGGGGGTACTCCTACAATGAGCAGTTCTTC. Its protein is CACRGYSYNEQFF. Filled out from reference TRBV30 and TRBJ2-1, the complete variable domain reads SQTIHQWPATLVQPVGSPLSLECTVEGTSNPNLYWYRQAAGRGLQLLFYSVGIGQISSEVPQNLSASRPQDRQFILSSKKLLLSDSGFYLCACRGYSYNEQFFGPGTRLTVL.

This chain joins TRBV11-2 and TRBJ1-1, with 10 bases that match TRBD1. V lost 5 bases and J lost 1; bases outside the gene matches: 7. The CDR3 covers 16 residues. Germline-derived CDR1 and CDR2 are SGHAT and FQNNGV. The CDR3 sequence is CASSLGQGWENTEAFF. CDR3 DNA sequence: TGTGCCAGCAGCCTGGGACAGGGGTGGGAGAACACTGAAGCTTTCTTT.

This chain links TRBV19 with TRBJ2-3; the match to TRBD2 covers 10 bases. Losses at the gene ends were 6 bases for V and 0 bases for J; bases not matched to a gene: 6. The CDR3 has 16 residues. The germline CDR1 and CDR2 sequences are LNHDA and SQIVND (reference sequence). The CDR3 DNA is TGTGCCAGTAGCGGAGGACTAGCGGACAGCACAGATACGCAGTATTTT. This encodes CASSGGLADSTDTQYF. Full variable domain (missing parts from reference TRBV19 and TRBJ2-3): DGGITQSPKYLFRKEGQNVTLSCEQNLNHDAMYWYRQDPGQGLRLIYYSQIVNDFQKGDIAEGYSVSREKKESFPLTVTSAQKNPTAFYLCASSGGLADSTDTQYFGPGTRLTVL.

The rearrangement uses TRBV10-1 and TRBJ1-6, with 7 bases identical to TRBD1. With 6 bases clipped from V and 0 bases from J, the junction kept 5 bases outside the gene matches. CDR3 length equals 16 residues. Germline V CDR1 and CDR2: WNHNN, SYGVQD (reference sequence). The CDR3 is CASREGALSYNSPLHF. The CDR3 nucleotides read TGCGCCAGCAGAGAGGGGGCACTCTCCTATAATTCACCCCTCCACTTT.

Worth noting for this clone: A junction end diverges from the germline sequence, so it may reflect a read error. Here the CDR3 DNA reads TGTGCCAGCACTCTGACAGGAGTGAACGCTGAAGCTTTCTTT. It encodes CASTLTGVNAEAFF. The chain recombines TRBV28 with TRBJ1-1, with D possibly matching TRBD1 (6 bases). This CDR3 contains 14 residues. Germline assignment: CDR1 MDHEN and CDR2 SYDVKM.

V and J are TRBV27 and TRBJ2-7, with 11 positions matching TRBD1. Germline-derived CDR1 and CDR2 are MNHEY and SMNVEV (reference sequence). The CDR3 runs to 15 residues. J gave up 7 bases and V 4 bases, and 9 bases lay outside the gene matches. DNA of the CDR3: TGTGCCAGCAGTTCAAACAAGGACAGGGGGCATGAGCAGTACTTC. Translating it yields CASSSNKDRGHEQYF.

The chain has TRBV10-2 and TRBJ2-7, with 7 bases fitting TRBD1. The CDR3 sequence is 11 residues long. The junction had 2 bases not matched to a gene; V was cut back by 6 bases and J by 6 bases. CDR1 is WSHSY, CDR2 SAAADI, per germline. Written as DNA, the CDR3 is TGCGCCAGCAGGGGACAGAGCGAGCAGTACTTC. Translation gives CASRGQSEQYF.

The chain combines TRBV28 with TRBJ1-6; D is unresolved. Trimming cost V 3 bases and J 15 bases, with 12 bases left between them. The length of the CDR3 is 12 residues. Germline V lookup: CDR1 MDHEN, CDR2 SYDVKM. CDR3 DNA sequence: TGTGCCAGCAGTTTGGTCCAGGAGGGCCTCCACTTT. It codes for CASSLVQEGLHF.

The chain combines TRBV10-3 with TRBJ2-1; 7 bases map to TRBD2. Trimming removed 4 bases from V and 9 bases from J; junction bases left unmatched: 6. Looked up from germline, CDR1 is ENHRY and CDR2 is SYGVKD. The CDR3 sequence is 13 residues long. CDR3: CAISVFTSAEQFF. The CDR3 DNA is TGTGCCATCAGTGTTTTTACTAGCGCTGAGCAGTTCTTC.